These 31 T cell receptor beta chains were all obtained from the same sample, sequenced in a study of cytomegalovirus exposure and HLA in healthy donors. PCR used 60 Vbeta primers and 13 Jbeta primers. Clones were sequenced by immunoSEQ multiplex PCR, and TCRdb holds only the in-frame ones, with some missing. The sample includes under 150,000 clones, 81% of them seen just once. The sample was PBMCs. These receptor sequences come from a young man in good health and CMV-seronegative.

The CDR3 DNA reads TGTGCCAGCAGCGTAGGTGGACAAAAGACGGAGGGTGGCTACACCTTC. Protein: CASSVGGQKTEGGYTF. The chain combines TRBV9 with TRBJ1-2; a weak D match, TRBD1 (5 bases). Germline values: CDR1 SGDLS, CDR2 YYNGEE. V dropped 0 bases and J dropped 7 bases, with 19 bases sitting between them. This CDR3 has 16 residues. The whole variable domain, filled in from reference TRBV9 and TRBJ1-2, reads DSGVTQTPKHLITATGQRVTLRCSPRSGDLSVYWYQQSLDQGLQFLIQYYNGEERAKGNILERFSAQQFPDLHSELNLSSLELGDSALYFCASSVGGQKTEGGYTFGSGTRLTVV.

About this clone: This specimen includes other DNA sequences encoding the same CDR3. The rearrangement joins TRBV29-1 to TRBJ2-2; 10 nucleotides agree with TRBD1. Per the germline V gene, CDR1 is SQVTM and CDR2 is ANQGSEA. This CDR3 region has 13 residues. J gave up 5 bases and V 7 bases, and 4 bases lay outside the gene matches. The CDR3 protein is CSGRTGGTGELFF. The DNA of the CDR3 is TGCAGCGGAAGGACAGGGGGTACCGGGGAGCTGTTTTTT.

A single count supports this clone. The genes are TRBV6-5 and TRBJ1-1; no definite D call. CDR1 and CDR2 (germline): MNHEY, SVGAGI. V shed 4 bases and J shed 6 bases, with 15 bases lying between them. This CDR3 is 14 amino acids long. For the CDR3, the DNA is TGTGCCAGCAGTTGCTCTGGGAGAACGCCTGAAGCTTTCTTT. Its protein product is CASSCSGRTPEAFF.

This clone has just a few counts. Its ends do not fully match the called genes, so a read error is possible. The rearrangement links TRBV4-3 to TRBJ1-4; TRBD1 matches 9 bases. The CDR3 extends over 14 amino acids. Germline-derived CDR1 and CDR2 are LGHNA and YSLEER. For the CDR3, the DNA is TGCGCCAGCAGCCAAGATATTTTAAGTCCGGGACAGGGATTT. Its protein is CASSQDILSPGQGF.

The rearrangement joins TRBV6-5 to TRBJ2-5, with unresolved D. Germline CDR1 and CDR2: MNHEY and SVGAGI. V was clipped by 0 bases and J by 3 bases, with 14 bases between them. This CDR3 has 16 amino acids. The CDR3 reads CASSYSLYNTKETQYF. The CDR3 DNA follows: TGTGCCAGCAGTTACTCACTATATAACACAAAAGAGACCCAGTACTTC.

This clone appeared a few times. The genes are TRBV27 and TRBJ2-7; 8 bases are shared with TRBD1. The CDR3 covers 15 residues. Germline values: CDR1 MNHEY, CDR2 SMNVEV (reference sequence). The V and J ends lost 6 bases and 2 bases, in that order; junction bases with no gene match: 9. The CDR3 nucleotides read TGTGCCAGCAGCCAACTCAGGGGGCACCCCTACGAGCAGTACTTC. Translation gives CASSQLRGHPYEQYF.

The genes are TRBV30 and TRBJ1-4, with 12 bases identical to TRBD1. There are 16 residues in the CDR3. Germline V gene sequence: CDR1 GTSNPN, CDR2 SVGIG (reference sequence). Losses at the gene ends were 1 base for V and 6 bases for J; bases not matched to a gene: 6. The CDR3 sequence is CAWSGDRGRFHEKLFF. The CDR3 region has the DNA TGTGCCTGGAGTGGGGACAGGGGGCGGTTCCATGAAAAACTGTTTTTT.

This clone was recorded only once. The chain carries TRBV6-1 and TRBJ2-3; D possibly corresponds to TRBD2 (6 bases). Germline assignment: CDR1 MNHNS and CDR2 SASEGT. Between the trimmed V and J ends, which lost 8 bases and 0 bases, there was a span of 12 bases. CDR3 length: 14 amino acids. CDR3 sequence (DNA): TGTGCCAGCCGGCCAGGGACTAGCACAGATACGCAGTATTTT. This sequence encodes CASRPGTSTDTQYF.

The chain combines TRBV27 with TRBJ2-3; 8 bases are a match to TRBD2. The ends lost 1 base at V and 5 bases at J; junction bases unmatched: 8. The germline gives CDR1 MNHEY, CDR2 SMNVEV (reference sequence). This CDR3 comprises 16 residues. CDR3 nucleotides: TGTGCCAGCAGTTTATGGGGTAGCGGGGTTCGAGATACGCAGTATTTT. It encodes CASSLWGSGVRDTQYF.

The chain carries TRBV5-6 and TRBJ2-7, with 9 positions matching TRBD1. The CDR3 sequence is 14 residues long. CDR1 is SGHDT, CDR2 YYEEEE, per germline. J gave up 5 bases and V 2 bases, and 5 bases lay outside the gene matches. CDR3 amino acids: CASSFRDRADEQYF. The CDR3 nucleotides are TGTGCCAGCAGCTTCCGGGACAGGGCAGACGAGCAGTACTTC.

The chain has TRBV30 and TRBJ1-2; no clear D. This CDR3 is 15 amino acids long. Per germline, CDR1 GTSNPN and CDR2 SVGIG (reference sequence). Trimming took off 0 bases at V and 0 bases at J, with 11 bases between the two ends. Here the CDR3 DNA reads TGTGCCTGGAGTGTATTCGCCAGGCCTAACTATGGCTACACCTTC. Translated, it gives CAWSVFARPNYGYTF.

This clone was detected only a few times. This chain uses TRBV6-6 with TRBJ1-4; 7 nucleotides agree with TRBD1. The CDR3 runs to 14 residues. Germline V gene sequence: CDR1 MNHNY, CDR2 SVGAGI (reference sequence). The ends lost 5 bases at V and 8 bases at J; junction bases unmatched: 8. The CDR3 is CASSADRRIEKLFF. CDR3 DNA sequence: TGTGCCAGCAGTGCGGACAGGCGAATAGAAAAACTGTTTTTT.

Here the CDR3 reads CASSTTGGREAFF. CDR3 DNA sequence: TGTGCCAGCAGTACGACAGGGGGTCGTGAAGCTTTCTTT. The V and J genes are TRBV6-5 and TRBJ1-1; 9 positions match TRBD1. V trimming: 5 bases; J trimming: 7 bases; junction bases outside the gene matches: 5. This CDR3 comprises 13 residues. CDR1 and CDR2 (germline): MNHEY, SVGAGI.

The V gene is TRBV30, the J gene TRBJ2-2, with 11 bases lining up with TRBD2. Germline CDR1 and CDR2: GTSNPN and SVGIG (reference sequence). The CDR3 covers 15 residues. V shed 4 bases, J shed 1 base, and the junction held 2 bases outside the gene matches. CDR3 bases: TGTGCCTGGACCGGGACTAGCGGGAACACCGGGGAGCTGTTTTTT. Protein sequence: CAWTGTSGNTGELFF.

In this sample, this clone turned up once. The CDR3 sequence: CSVVGQRHRDRGDLRSYEQYF. The CDR3, as DNA: TGCAGCGTTGTTGGCCAGCGGCACCGGGACAGGGGGGACCTACGATCCTACGAGCAGTACTTC. The chain combines TRBV29-1 with TRBJ2-7; 11 nucleotides match TRBD1. The CDR3 spans 21 residues. Germline CDR1 is SQVTM and CDR2 is ANQGSEA. The J segment lost 1 base and the V segment lost 4 bases, leaving 24 bases of the junction unmatched.

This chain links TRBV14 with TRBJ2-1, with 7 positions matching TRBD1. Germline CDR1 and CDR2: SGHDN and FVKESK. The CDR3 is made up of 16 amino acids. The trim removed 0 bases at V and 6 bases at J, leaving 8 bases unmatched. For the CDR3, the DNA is TGTGCCAGCAGCCAAGAAGTTCGGACAGGCGCCAATGAGCAGTTCTTC. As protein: CASSQEVRTGANEQFF. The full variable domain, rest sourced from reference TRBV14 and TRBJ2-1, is EAGVTQFPSHSVIEKGQTVTLRCDPISGHDNLYWYRRVMGKEIKFLLHFVKESKQDESGMPNNRFLAERTGGTYSTLKVQPAELEDSGVYFCASSQEVRTGANEQFFGPGTRLTVL.

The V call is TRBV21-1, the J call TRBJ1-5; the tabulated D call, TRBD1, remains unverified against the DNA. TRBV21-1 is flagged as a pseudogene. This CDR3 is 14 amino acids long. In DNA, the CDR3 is TGTGCCAGCAGCAAAGGGCAGGGGAATCAGCCCCAGCATTTT. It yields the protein CASSKGQGNQPQHF.

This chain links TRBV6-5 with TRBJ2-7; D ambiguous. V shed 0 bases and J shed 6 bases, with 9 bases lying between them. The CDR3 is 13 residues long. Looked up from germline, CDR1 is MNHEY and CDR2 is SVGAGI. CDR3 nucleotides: TGTGCCAGCAGTTACTCGATGAGGAGCGAGCAGTACTTC. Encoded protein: CASSYSMRSEQYF.

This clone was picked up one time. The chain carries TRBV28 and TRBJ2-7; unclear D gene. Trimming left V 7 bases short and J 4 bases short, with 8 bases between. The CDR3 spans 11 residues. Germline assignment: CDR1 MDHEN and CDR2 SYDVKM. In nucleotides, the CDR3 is TGTGCCAGCACCAAAGAGTACGAGCAGTACTTC. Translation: CASTKEYEQYF.

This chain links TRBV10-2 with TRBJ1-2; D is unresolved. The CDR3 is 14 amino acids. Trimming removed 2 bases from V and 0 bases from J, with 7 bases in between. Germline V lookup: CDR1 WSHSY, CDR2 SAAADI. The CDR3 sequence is CASSEMGTNYGYTF. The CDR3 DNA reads TGCGCCAGCAGTGAGATGGGCACTAACTATGGCTACACCTTC.

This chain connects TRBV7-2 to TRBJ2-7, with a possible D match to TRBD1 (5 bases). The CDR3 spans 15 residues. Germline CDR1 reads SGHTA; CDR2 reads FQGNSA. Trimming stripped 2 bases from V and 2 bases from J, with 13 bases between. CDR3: CASSLRAGPAYEQYF. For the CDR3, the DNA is TGTGCCAGCAGCTTAAGGGCAGGGCCAGCCTACGAGCAGTACTTC. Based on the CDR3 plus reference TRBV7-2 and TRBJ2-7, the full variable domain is GAGVSQSPSNKVTEKGKDVELRCDPISGHTALYWYRQSLGQGLEFLIYFQGNSAPDKSGLPSDRFSAERTGGSVSTLTIQRTQQEDSAVYLCASSLRAGPAYEQYFGPGTRLTVT.

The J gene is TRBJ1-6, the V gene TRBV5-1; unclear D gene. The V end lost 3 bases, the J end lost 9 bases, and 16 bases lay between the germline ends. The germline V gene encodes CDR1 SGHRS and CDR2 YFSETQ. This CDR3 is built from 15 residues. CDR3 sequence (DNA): TGCGCCAGCAGCTCCGAGGGCTCTAGGGTTTCACCCCTCCACTTT. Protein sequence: CASSSEGSRVSPLHF.

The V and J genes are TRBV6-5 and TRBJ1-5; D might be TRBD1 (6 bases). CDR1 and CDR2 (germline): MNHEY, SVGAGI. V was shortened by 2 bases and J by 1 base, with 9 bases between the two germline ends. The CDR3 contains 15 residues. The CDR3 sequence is CASSYDQGSNQPQHF. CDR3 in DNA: TGTGCCAGCAGTTACGACCAGGGGAGCAATCAGCCCCAGCATTTT.

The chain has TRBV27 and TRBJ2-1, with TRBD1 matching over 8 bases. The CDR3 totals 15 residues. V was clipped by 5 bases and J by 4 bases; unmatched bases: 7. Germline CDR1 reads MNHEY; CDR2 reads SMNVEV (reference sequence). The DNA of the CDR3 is TGTGCCAGCAGTCCCGGACAGGGTCTTTACAATGAGCAGTTCTTC. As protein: CASSPGQGLYNEQFF.

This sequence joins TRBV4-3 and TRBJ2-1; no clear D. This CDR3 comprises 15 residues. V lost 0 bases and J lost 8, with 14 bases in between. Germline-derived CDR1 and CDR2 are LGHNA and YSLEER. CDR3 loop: CASSQDFGTDYEQFF. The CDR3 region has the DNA TGCGCCAGCAGCCAAGATTTTGGCACTGACTATGAGCAGTTCTTC.

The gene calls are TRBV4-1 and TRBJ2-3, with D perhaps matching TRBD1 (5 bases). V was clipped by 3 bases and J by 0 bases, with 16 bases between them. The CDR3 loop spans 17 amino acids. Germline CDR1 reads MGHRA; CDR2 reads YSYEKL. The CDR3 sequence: CASSQTYRRASTDTQYF. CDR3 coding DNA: TGCGCCAGCAGCCAGACCTATCGCAGGGCAAGCACAGATACGCAGTATTTT.

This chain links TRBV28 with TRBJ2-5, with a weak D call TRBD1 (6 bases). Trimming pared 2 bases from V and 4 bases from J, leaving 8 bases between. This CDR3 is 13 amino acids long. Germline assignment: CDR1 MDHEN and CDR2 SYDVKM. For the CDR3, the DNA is TGTGCCAGCAGTTTAGGACAGTTAGAGACCCAGTACTTC. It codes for CASSLGQLETQYF.

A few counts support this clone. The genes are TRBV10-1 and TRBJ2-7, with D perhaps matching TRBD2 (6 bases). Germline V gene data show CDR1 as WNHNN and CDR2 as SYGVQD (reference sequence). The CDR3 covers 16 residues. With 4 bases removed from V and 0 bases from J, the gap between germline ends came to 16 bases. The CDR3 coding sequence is TGCGCCAGCAGTGCTCCGTTGGGGGGAGGCTCCTACGAGCAGTACTTC. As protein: CASSAPLGGGSYEQYF.

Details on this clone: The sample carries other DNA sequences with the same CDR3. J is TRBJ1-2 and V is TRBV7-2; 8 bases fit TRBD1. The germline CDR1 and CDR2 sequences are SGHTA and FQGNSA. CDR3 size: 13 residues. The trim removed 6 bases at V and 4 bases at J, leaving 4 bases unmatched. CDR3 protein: CASSPGQGYGYTF. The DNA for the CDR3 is TGTGCCAGCAGTCCCGGACAGGGCTATGGCTACACCTTC.

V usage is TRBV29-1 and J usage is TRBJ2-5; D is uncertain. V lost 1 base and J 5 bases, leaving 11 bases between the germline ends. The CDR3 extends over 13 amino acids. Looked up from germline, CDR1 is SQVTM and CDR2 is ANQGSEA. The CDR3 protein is CSVEGKFRETQYF. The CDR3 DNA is TGCAGCGTTGAAGGAAAATTCAGGGAGACCCAGTACTTC.

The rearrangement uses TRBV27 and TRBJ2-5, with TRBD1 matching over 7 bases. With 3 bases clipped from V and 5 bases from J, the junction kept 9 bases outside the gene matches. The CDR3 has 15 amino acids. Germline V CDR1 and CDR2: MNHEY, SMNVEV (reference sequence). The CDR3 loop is CASSFGATGMETQYF. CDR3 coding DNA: TGTGCCAGCAGTTTTGGGGCGACAGGGATGGAGACCCAGTACTTC.